The sequence of this T cell receptor (beta chain) was determined in a study of T cell responses to AZD1222 COVID-19 vaccine. Comments on this clone: Its antigen is still unknown.

General study points: Once two AZD1222 doses were given, Spike-specific TCR breadth and depth went up. Clonal diversity was possibly underestimated; the donors were predominantly white British and more often female. Spike-wide coverage was observed for vaccine-associated CD4 TCRs, with dominant responses at 160-218 and 743-854.

Germline V gives CDR1 MNHEY, CDR2 SVGAGI. V lost 8 bases and J 4 bases, leaving 9 bases between the germline ends. This CDR3 comprises 12 residues. Using immunoSEQ multiplex PCR, the repertoire was profiled, and TCRdb retains in-frame clones only, with some absent. The top ten hold approximately 2% of the sample, which has some 130,000 clones, more than 90% seen once. The V and J genes are TRBV6-5 and TRBJ1-5; D remains unclear. This TCR came from an adult who received the AZD1222 COVID-19 vaccine. Source: peripheral blood, taken 28 days after the second AZD1222 dose. The CDR3 DNA sequence: TGTGCCAGCGGCCGCTTTAATCAGCCCCAGCATTTT. This codes for CASGRFNQPQHF.